The present entry profiles one T cell receptor (beta chain) with its context. Method: immunoSEQ multiplex PCR; TCRdb's copy keeps in-frame clones and lacks some. The sample holds roughly 170,000 clones, about 84% seen once. This sample was included in a study of blood T cell repertoires in COVID-19. At the level of the study: Specimens from acute and convalescent COVID-19 originated in the United States, Italy and Spain. PBMCs, B-cell-depleted T cells, or T cells were the source of the cDNA or gDNA that made up the material.

This CDR3 is 15 amino acids long. Unmatched junction bases numbered 10, after V lost 6 bases and J lost 8 bases. Germline V gene data show CDR1 as SNHLY and CDR2 as FYNNEI. Sequencing input: peripheral blood. The receptor's source is a human donor in a cohort sampled during active COVID-19. V gene TRBV2 combines with J gene TRBJ2-1, with 10 bases aligning to TRBD2. The CDR3 spells CASRLSGGAYHEQFF. The CDR3 DNA sequence: TGTGCCAGCAGACTAAGCGGGGGGGCCTATCATGAGCAGTTCTTC.